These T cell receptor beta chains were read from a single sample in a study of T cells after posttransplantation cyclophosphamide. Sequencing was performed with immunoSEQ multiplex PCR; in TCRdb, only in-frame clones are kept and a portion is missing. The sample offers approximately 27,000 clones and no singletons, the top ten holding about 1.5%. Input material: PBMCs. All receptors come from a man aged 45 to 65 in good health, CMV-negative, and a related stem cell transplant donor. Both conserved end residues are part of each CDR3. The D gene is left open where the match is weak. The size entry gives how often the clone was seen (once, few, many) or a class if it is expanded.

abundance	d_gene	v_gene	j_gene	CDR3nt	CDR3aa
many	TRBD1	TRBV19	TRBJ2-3	TGTGCCAGTAGGGAGGCGGACAGGACGCAGTATTTT	CASREADRTQYF
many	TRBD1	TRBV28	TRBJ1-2	TGTGCCAGCAGTCTGGACAGGGAGAACTATGGCTACACCTTC	CASSLDRENYGYTF
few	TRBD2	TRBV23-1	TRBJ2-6	TGCGCCAGCAGTCAAGGCGGGCTGGGACTGCCCAATAGCGGGGGGGGTTCTGGGGCCAACGTCCTGACTTTC	CASSQGGLGLPNSGGGSGANVLTF
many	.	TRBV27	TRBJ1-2	TGTGCCAGCAGTTTAGGGGGGTGGGGCGGCTACACCTTC	CASSLGGWGGYTF
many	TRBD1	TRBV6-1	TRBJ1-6	TGTGCCGCGGGACAGGAAAGTGTTACTTCACCCCTCCACTTT	CAAGQESVTSPLHF
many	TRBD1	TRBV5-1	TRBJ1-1	TGCGCCAGCAGCGCGTCTGTGGGACAGCAACTGAACACTGAAGCTTTCTTT	CASSASVGQQLNTEAFF
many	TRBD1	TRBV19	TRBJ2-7	TGTGCCAGTAGCCCCCCTATACCGGGACAGAAAAACGAGCAGTACTTC	CASSPPIPGQKNEQYF
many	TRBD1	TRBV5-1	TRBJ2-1	TGCGCCAGCAGCTTTTTAACAGGGGGGTCCTACAATGAGCAGTTCTTC	CASSFLTGGSYNEQFF
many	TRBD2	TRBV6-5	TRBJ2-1	TGTGCCACCCGGGAGGGCTATAGTGAGCAGTTCTTC	CATREGYSEQFF
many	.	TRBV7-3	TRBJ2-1	TGTGCCAGCAGCTTAGCGGCAAGGTTCCCCTACAATGAGCAGTTCTTC	CASSLAARFPYNEQFF
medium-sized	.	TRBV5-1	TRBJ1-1	TGCGCCAGCAGCTTGTTTCAGGGGTCGAGCGCTGAAGCTTTCTTT	CASSLFQGSSAEAFF
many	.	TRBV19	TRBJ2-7	TGTGCCAGTAGTCTCCTCAAGGACAGCGAGCAGTACTTC	CASSLLKDSEQYF
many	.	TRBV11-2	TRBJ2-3	TGTGCCAGCAGCTCGCCAGTCACAGATACGCAGTATTTT	CASSSPVTDTQYF
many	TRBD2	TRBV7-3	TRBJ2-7	TGTGCCAGCAGCTTAAAGGTAGCGGGGACACAAGACGAGCAGTACTTC	CASSLKVAGTQDEQYF